The present TCR beta chain was sequenced within a study of blood T cells in healthy people across ages (dated by TCRdb to 2015 to 2017). Study-wide context: In model experiments, template switching captured about one uniquely barcoded TCR beta cDNA molecule for every two T cells. For two donors (one aged 18 to 30 and one aged 80 or older), the study analyzed two additional independent replicas of 1 million unique cDNA reads from the same blood draw. Age-related changes in TCR beta repertoire diversity were measured in the study by deep sequencing normalized with unique cDNA molecular identifiers. Four age groups were formed from the donors: young (average roughly 15 years), middle-aged (around 37), aged (around 62) and long-lived (around 82).

The donors were about 40 Caucasian individuals from Russia, aged roughly 6 to 100 years, who were systemically healthy. Ten milliliters of peripheral blood were drawn from each donor into EDTA-treated Vacutainer tubes. PBMCs were isolated by Ficoll-Paque density-gradient centrifugation, with at least 7 million obtained per sample. Trizol reagent was used to extract total RNA from the PBMCs, yielding at least 6 micrograms per sample. Naive CD45RAhigh/CD27high T cell percentages were measured by flow cytometry on a PBMC aliquot from every donor. V is pared back by 6 bases and J by 2 bases, with 13 bases lying between the germline termini. The CDR3 contains 14 residues, cysteine and phenylalanine counted. The entry retains the CDR3 DNA only, 42 bases that are in frame from base 1. The CDR1 and CDR2 encoded by the germline V gene (reference sequence) are SEHNR and FQNEAQ. This clonotype was detected a few times. What this receptor recognizes is not known. Qualities for individual bases were not recorded, and no much larger clone is one base off.

Library preparation used 5' RACE. For sequencing, an Illumina HiSeq 2500 was employed. A second PCR of about 7 to 12 cycles was run with a J-beta primer mix and a sample-barcoded 5' primer. A template-switch 5' adaptor carrying 12 random nucleotides introduced a unique molecular identifier onto each TCR beta cDNA molecule. Each sample yielded at least 2.5 million CDR3-containing paired-end reads. First-strand cDNA synthesis was performed from all RNA using the Mint cDNA synthesis kit, with priming by a TRBC-specific oligonucleotide. After uracil-DNA glycosylase treatment, a first 18-cycle PCR used universal primers M1SS and BC2_uni_R on all cDNA. As for how the authors treated the data: Each sample was normalized by randomly selecting 1 million high-quality reads, each carrying a distinct molecular identifier. Reads sharing molecular identifiers were discarded rather than binned into consensus sequences. CDR3 identification, clonotype clustering and error correction used MiTCR with a Q25 quality threshold and the strictest error-elimination algorithm. A nonparametric unseen species model with Euler transformation was used to estimate lower-bound total TCR beta diversity. The public reads were reanalyzed by TCRdb: fastp trimming at Q25, MiXCR alignment, in-frame beta chains only. Each entry merges the rows of one CDR3 protein and shows their most common DNA and genes. The V and J calls follow TCRdb's processing rather than the paper's. Within this sample are hundreds of thousands of distinct CDR3 sequences, with approximately 25% of them counted one time only. Roughly 9% of the sample lies in the top ten.

Broader findings and caveats from the paper: Donor CMV infection status was unknown, potentially confounding age-related changes in expanded clonotypes. Bulk unsorted PBMC profiling prevented conclusive comparison of naive and antigen-experienced compartments. Compared with the aged group, the long-lived group had more naive CD4+ T cells, fewer expanded clones and increased TCR diversity, suggesting age selection. Observed TCR beta diversity correlated strongly with the percentage of naive T cells measured by flow cytometry. Estimates of total diversity from one million sequenced T cells were regarded as lower bounds and underestimates. Observed TCR beta diversity per million T cells fell roughly linearly with age, and a significant reduction was already apparent by age roughly 41.

These data were also reused for a study on T cells of mothers and their children. Per the second study: Nine systemically healthy Caucasian individuals served as donors, namely three mothers together with their six children. cDNA synthesis used all of the extracted RNA, with around 1.6 ug of RNA in each 15 ul reaction. In the second PCR, sample barcodes and 2-4 random nucleotides were introduced via the M1S primer. Over 8.5 million TCR beta CDR3 reads were obtained for each mother, and 2.7 million or so reads were obtained for each child. Thymic selection similarly shapes TCR recombination output in related and unrelated pairs, with minor effect from inherited differences. Normalized repertoire overlap was always slightly but never significantly higher in related than unrelated mother-child pairs. With a sensitivity of approximately 96 clones per million clonotypes, no persistent microchimeric T cell clones were detected. To look for features that set related mother-child pairs apart from unrelated individuals, the researchers ran deep NGS to compare the TCR beta repertoires of mothers and children. Mothers averaged roughly 36 +/- 4 years of age and children averaged about 10 +/- 4 years. After adapters were ligated using NEBNext reagents, the libraries underwent 100+100 nt paired-end sequencing on an Illumina HiSeq 2000. To avoid cross-contamination, the mother libraries and the child libraries were prepared a month apart and sequenced in separate runs. Each donor had between roughly 450,000 and 2,100,000 distinct TCR beta clonotypes identified. Naive TCR beta clonotypes were estimated from low-frequency clonotypes matched to each donor's FACS-determined naive share, without sorting.

Sequenced sample: blood. The rearranged segments are TRBV7-9 and TRBJ2-5; no D gene is confidently identified. The sequence came from a boy aged 10-17 years in good health. The nucleotide sequence is TGTGCCAGCAGTCCGATTCGGATTCAAGAGACCCAGTACTTC. This sequence encodes CASSPIRIQETQYF. Reference TRBV7-9 and TRBJ2-5 genes cover what lies past the CDR3, so the full variable domain is DTGVSQNPRHKITKRGQNVTFRCDPISEHNRLYWYRQTLGQGPEFLTYFQNEAQLEKSRLLSDRFSAERPKGSFSTLEIQRTEQGDSAMYLCASSPIRIQETQYFGPGTRLLVL.